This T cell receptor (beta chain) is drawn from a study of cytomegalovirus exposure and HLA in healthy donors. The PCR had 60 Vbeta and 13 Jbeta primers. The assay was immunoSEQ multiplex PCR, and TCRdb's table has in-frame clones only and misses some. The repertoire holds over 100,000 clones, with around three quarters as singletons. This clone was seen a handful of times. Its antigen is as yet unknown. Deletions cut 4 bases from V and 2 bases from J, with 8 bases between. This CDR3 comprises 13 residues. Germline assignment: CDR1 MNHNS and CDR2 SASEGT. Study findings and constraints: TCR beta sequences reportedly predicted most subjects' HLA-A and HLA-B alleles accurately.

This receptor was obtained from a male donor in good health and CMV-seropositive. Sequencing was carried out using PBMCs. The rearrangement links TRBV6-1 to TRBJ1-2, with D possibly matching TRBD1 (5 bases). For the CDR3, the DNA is TGTGCCAGCAGTGTGACAGACAACTATGGCTACACCTTC. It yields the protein CASSVTDNYGYTF.